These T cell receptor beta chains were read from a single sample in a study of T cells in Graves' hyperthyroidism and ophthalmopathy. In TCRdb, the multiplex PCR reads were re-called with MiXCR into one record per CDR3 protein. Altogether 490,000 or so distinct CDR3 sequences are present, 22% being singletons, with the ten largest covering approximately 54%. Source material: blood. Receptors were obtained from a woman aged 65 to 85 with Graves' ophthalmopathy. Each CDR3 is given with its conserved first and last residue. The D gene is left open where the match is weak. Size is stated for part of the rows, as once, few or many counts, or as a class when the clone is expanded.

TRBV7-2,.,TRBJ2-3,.,TGTGCCAGCAGCCCGGGACGGGCAGATACGCAGTATTTT,CASSPGRADTQYF
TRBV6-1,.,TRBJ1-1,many,TGTGCCAGCTTACCAGGGGTGATGAACACTGAAGCTTTCTTT,CASLPGVMNTEAFF
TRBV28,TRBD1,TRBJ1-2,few,TGTGCCAGCAGTTCAGGGACAGGAGGGTCCTATGGCTACACCTTC,CASSSGTGGSYGYTF
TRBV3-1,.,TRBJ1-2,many,TGTGCCAGCAGCCAAGATCCGAACTATGGCTACACCTTC,CASSQDPNYGYTF
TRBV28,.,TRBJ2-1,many,TGTGCCAGCAGTTTCACTGGGGTCTATGAGCAGTTCTTC,CASSFTGVYEQFF
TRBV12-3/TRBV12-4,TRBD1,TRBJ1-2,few,TGTGCCAGCAGTTTCGACAGGGGTGGCTACACCTTC,CASSFDRGGYTF
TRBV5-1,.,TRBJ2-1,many,TGCGCCAGCAGCTTTAGGGACCGGACAGACTACAATGAGCAGTTCTTC,CASSFRDRTDYNEQFF
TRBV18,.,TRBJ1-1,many,TGTGCCAGCTCACCCTCTCCCATGAACACTGAAGCTTTCTTT,CASSPSPMNTEAFF
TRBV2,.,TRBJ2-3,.,TGTGCCAACTCCAGGGATAGCACAGATACGCAGTATTTT,CANSRDSTDTQYF
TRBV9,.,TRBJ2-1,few,TGTGCCAGCAGCACCTCGACAGCCTACAATGAGCAGTTCTTC,CASSTSTAYNEQFF
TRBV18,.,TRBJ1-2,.,TGTGCCAGCTCACCAGGAGGGCAAGGCTACACCTTC,CASSPGGQGYTF
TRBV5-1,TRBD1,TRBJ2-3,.,TGCGCCAGCAGCCGGGACAGGGGACCCACAGATACGCAGTATTTT,CASSRDRGPTDTQYF
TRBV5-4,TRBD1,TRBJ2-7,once,TGTGCCAGCAGCTTCCAGGGGGTTGCGTACGAGCAGTACTTC,CASSFQGVAYEQYF
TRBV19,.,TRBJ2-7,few,TGTGCCAGTAGTATTGGAGGCTACGAGCAGTACTTC,CASSIGGYEQYF
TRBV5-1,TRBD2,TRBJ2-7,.,TGCGCCAGCAGCTTAACCCCGGGACTAATGAACGAGCAGTACTTC,CASSLTPGLMNEQYF
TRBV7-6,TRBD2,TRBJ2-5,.,TGTGCCAGCAGCTTAGCACTAGCGGGAGGAGGGGAGACCCAGTACTTC,CASSLALAGGGETQYF
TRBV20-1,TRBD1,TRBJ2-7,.,TGCAGTGCCAGAATCGGACAGGACTCCTACGAGCAGTACTTC,CSARIGQDSYEQYF
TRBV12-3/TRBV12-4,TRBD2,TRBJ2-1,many,TGTGCCAGCAGCGGACTAGCGGGAAACTCCTACAATGAGCAGTTCTTC,CASSGLAGNSYNEQFF
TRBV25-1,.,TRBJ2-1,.,TGTGCCAGCAGTCGGCAAGAGAATGGGCCGAATGAGCAGTTCTTC,CASSRQENGPNEQFF
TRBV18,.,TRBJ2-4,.,TGTGCCAGCTCACCAGGGATAGAAAGAAACATTCAGTACTTC,CASSPGIERNIQYF
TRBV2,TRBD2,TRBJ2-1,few,TGTGCCAGCAGCTTAGCGGGGGGGAAATACAATGAGCGGTTCTTC,CASSLAGGKYNERFF
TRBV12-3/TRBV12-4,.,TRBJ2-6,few,TGTGCCAGCAGTCCAAGTGGGGGGGGGCAAATTCCCCCTGGGGCCAACGTCCTGACTTTC,CASSPSGGGQIPPGANVLTF
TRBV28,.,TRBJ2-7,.,TGTGCCAGCAGTTTTGGGTGGGGCGAGCAGTACTTC,CASSFGWGEQYF
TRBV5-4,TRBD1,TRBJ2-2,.,TGTGCCAGCAGCCTCGGACAGGGGGCTAGGGAGCTGTTTTTT,CASSLGQGARELFF
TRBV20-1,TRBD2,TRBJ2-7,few,TGCAGTGCTGGGGGGGGGACTAGCCTCTACGAGCAGTACTTC,CSAGGGTSLYEQYF
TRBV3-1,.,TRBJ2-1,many,TGTGCCTCAGGACTTAGCTCCTACAATGAGCAGTTCTTC,CASGLSSYNEQFF
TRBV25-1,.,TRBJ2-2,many,TGTGCCAGCAGTGAATCCGTCACCGGGGAGCTGTTTTTT,CASSESVTGELFF
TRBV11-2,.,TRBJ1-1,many,TGTGCCAGCAGTTTCTCCAGGGCTCGGACTGAAGCTTTCTTT,CASSFSRARTEAFF
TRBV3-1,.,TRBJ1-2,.,TGTGCCAGCAGCGGACGACTAAATTCTAACTATGGCTACACCTTC,CASSGRLNSNYGYTF
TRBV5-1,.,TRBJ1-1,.,TGCGCCAGCAGCTTCGATGTCGGGACTCACGGTGGCGAAGCTTTCTTT,CASSFDVGTHGGEAFF
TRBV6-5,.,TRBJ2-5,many,TGTGCCAGCAGTTACTCGTATTCAGGGGGGGAGACCCAGTACTTC,CASSYSYSGGETQYF
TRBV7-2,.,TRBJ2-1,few,TGTGCCAGCAGCTTGGCGGGGACGCTAGCGCCCGCCTACAATGAGCAGTTCTTC,CASSLAGTLAPAYNEQFF
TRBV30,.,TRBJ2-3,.,TGTGCCTGGAGTGTCATCCTGCGGGATACGCAGTATTTT,CAWSVILRDTQYF
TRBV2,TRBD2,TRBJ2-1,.,TGTGCCAGCAGTTATCGCGGGAGCAATGAGCAGTTCTTC,CASSYRGSNEQFF
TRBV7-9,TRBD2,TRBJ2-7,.,TGTGCCAGCAGCTTAGACGGCGGCGGGAGGGCCCTGGGCAATGAGCAGTACTTC,CASSLDGGGRALGNEQYF
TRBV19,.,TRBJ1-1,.,TGTGCCAGTAGTCCCCAGACGGGAATAATGAACACTGAAGCTTTCTTT,CASSPQTGIMNTEAFF
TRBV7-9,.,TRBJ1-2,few,TGTGCCAGCAGCCGAATGGGATCCTATGGCTACACCTTC,CASSRMGSYGYTF
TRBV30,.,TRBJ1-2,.,TGTGCCTCCTCGGACGGGGTACGCGGCTACACCTTC,CASSDGVRGYTF
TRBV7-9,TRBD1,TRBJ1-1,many,TGTGCCAGCAGCTTCGGACAGGACTATGAAGCTTTCTTT,CASSFGQDYEAFF
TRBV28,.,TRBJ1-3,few,TGTGCCAGCAGCCCCGGGGCTCTATCTGGAAACACCATATATTTT,CASSPGALSGNTIYF
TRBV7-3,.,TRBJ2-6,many,TGTGCCAGCAGCCCTTCGGCCAACGTCCTGACTTTC,CASSPSANVLTF
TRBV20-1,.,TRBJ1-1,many,TGCAGTGCTAGATCGGGGGCGAACACTGAAGCTTTCTTT,CSARSGANTEAFF
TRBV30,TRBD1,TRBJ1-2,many,TGTGCCTGGAGTCCTCAGGGGGGTTTCGACTATGGCTACACCTTC,CAWSPQGGFDYGYTF
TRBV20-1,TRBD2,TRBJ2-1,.,TGCAGTGCTGGGGGACTAGCGGGAGAAGATGACAATGAGCAGTTCTTC,CSAGGLAGEDDNEQFF
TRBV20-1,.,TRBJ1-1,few,TGCAGTGCTAGAGTAGGGGTCGTGAACACTGAAGCTTTCTTT,CSARVGVVNTEAFF
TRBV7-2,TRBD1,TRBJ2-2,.,TGTGCCAGCAGCCCGGGGACAGGATACACCGGGGAGCTGTTTTTT,CASSPGTGYTGELFF
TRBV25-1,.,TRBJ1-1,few,TGTGCCAGCAGGAAGGGGCCCCCGAACACTGAAGCTTTCTTT,CASRKGPPNTEAFF
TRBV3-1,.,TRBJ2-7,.,TGTGCCAGCAGCCATGGCGGGTCCTCCTACGAGCAGTACTTC,CASSHGGSSYEQYF
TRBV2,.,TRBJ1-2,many,TGTGCCAGCAAAATTGACAGTACGGGTGGCTACACCTTC,CASKIDSTGGYTF
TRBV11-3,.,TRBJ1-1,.,TGTGCCAGCAGCCGGGGGGCCGGAGGGAGAACTGAAGCTTTCTTT,CASSRGAGGRTEAFF
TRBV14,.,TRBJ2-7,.,TGTGCCAGCAGCCAAGATATCTTATACTACGAGCAGTACTTC,CASSQDILYYEQYF
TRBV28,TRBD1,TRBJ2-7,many,TGTGCCAGCAGTACCTCGGGACAGGGGTTGTACGAGCAGTACTTC,CASSTSGQGLYEQYF
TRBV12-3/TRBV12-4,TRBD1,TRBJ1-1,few,TGTGCCAGCCGTCCGGGACAGGGTATTTTCACAGCAGCTTTCTTT,CASRPGQGIFTAAFF